This is a list of T cell receptor beta chains from one sample in a study of monozygotic twins with inflammatory bowel disease. One entry per CDR3 protein, without DNA, is what TCRdb gives after re-calling the 5' RACE reads. The listing contains more than 300,000 distinct CDR3 sequences. The sample consisted of blood. The source of these receptors is a human donor with ulcerative colitis or Crohn's disease, or a healthy co-twin of an affected twin (not recorded which). Each CDR3 is given with its conserved first and last residue.

J | V | CDR3
TRBJ2-6 | TRBV12-5 | CASGLVKGGIPPGANVLTF
TRBJ2-2 | TRBV5-1 | CASSLTGGLNTGELFF
TRBJ2-7 | TRBV6-2/TRBV6-3 | CASSFSPIDLSEYEQYF
TRBJ2-5 | TRBV3-1 | CASSLSAAGIQETQYF
TRBJ2-7 | TRBV7-3 | CASSLQGEKQYF
TRBJ1-4 | TRBV7-2 | CASRQGPNEKLFF
TRBJ2-7 | TRBV5-1 | CASSLTPSSYEQYF
TRBJ2-1 | TRBV5-1 | CASSFRDTYNEQFF
TRBJ2-7 | TRBV12-3/TRBV12-4 | CASSPRDEQYF
TRBJ2-5 | TRBV9 | CASSVTLTRGETQYF
TRBJ2-7 | TRBV5-1 | CASSGTGTGKISYEQYF
TRBJ2-7 | TRBV7-2 | CASSLPGPAYEQYF
TRBJ2-1 | TRBV20-1 | CSASLGTGRYNEQFF
TRBJ2-3 | TRBV4-3 | CASSQAAETSTDTQYF
TRBJ2-5 | TRBV5-5 | CASRRTSGEETQYF
TRBJ2-1 | TRBV5-1 | CASSILAGSNNEQFF
TRBJ2-1 | TRBV5-1 | CASSRGLAGGPNNEQFF
TRBJ2-2 | TRBV5-4 | CASSSGSGAQVGELFF
TRBJ1-5 | TRBV28 | CASSLFGQRSNQPQHF
TRBJ1-5 | TRBV19 | CASKGSRRNNQPQHF
TRBJ1-5 | TRBV19 | CASMSRDGYNQPQHF
TRBJ1-1 | TRBV30 | CAWVSWTGVLITEAFF
TRBJ1-2 | TRBV29-1 | CSVDHRREDGYTF
TRBJ2-3 | TRBV12-3/TRBV12-4 | CASSSAKGSITDTQYF
TRBJ1-5 | TRBV12-3/TRBV12-4 | CASSPSPNRGSQPQHF
TRBJ1-1 | TRBV20-1 | CSLPRNQRNTEAFF